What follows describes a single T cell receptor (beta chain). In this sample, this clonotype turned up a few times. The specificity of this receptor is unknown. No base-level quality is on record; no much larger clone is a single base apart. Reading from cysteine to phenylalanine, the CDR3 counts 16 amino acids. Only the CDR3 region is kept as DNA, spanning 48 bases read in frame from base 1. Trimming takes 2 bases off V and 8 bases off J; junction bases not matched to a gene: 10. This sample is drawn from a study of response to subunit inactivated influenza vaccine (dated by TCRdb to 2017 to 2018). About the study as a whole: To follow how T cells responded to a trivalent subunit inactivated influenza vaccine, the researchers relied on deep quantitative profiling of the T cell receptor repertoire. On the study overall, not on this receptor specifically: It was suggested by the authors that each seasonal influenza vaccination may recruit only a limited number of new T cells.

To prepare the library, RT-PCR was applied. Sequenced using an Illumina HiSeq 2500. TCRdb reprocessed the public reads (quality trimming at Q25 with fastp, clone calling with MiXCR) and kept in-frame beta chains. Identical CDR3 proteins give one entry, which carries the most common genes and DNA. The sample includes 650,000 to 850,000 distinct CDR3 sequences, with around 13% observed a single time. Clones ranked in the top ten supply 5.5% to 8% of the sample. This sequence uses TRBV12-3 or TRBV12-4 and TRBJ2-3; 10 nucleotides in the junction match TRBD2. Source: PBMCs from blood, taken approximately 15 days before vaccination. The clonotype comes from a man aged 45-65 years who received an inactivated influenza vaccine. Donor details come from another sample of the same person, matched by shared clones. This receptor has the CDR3 CASSLMRRAGGSTQYF. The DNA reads TGTGCCAGCAGTTTAATGCGGCGAGCGGGGGGGAGTACGCAGTATTTT.